This is a list of T cell receptor beta chains from one sample in a study of cytomegalovirus exposure and HLA in healthy donors. Sequenced by immunoSEQ multiplex PCR; TCRdb stores in-frame clones only, minus some. The data show 100,000 to 140,000 clones, roughly 80% seen once. Specimen: PBMCs. All receptors derive from a man aged 30 to 39 in good health and CMV-seronegative. Each CDR3 is given without its conserved first and last residue. Fields, in order: V gene, J gene, CDR3 protein.

V: TRBV29-1; J: TRBJ2-7; CDR3: SVRTSGRNYEQY
V: TRBV4-1; J: TRBJ2-7; CDR3: ASSQEEGTGYPYEQY
V: TRBV29-1; J: TRBJ1-3; CDR3: SARGGLNRDPSGNTIY
V: TRBV7-2; J: TRBJ2-7; CDR3: ASSWQRYSYEQY
V: TRBV6-5; J: TRBJ1-5; CDR3: ASSFDRGTQPQH
V: TRBV30; J: TRBJ2-7; CDR3: AWSVAGSYEQY
V: TRBV9; J: TRBJ1-1; CDR3: ASSVGKVGGTEAF
V: TRBV18; J: TRBJ1-4; CDR3: ASSFVATNEKLF
V: TRBV7-9; J: TRBJ1-1; CDR3: ASSLGGGTEAF
V: TRBV9; J: TRBJ2-3; CDR3: ASSVASREGPGDTQY
V: TRBV27; J: TRBJ1-2; CDR3: ASSPGQGAVFGYT
V: TRBV29-1; J: TRBJ2-1; CDR3: SVHSGASSYNEQF
V: TRBV29-1; J: TRBJ2-7; CDR3: SVDYTGTGGDYEQY
V: TRBV28; J: TRBJ2-2; CDR3: ASRASGELF
V: TRBV5-6; J: TRBJ2-3; CDR3: ASSRLDRWGQAGADTQY